These T cell receptor beta chains were read from a single sample in a study of response to subunit inactivated influenza vaccine. TCRdb used MiXCR to reprocess the RT-PCR reads, holding one entry per CDR3 protein. The table has 300,000 to 350,000 distinct CDR3 sequences, less than 25% seen once. Sequencing used PBMCs from blood, obtained 21 months after vaccination. These receptors originate from a man between 50 and 75 years old who received an inactivated influenza vaccine. CDR3s leave out the opening cysteine and the closing phenylalanine or tryptophan. Each record gives: V gene, J gene, CDR3 protein.

TRBV5-1,TRBJ1-2,ASSIGTAENYGYT
TRBV28,TRBJ2-7,ASSPGGRAGGKY
TRBV3-1,TRBJ2-5,ASSRGVPSGSGLGETQY
TRBV28,TRBJ2-5,ASSFAGTQETQY
TRBV6-2/TRBV6-3,TRBJ1-6,ASSSFQGLH
TRBV7-8,TRBJ1-1,ASSKMNTEAF
TRBV12-3/TRBV12-4,TRBJ1-4,ASSLAGGGLTEKLF
TRBV5-1,TRBJ2-7,ASSYLPRQGSYEQY
TRBV12-3/TRBV12-4,TRBJ2-4,ASLSSVSHIQY
TRBV20-1,TRBJ2-7,SARDLRDELYEQY
TRBV21-1,TRBJ1-5,ASSTKFSDSNQPQH
TRBV20-1,TRBJ1-5,SARRGHGNQPQH
TRBV28,TRBJ2-7,ASSPGGSFYEQY
TRBV18,TRBJ1-1,ASSPASNEAF
TRBV11-2,TRBJ1-5,ASSLGGGRPQH
TRBV7-6,TRBJ2-2,AGNTGELF
TRBV7-9,TRBJ1-1,ASRRDSWNTEAF
TRBV5-1,TRBJ2-1,ASSLWVASSYNEQF
TRBV5-1,TRBJ2-1,ASSPSFSGAYNEQF
TRBV4-3,TRBJ2-7,ASSQARDRYEQY
TRBV28,TRBJ2-3,ASSYPRDRGRTDTQY
TRBV7-2,TRBJ1-2,ASSPRQDTYGYT
TRBV29-1,TRBJ2-7,SVLRAGEAFEQY
TRBV5-5,TRBJ1-1,ASSSWREMNTEAF
TRBV15,TRBJ1-5,ATSHMGDGQPQH
TRBV29-1,TRBJ2-4,SVEVQIAAKNIQY
TRBV12-3/TRBV12-4,TRBJ1-2,ASRAVLSGYT